These 10 T cell receptor beta chains were sequenced from one sample in a study of blood T cell repertoires in COVID-19. Only in-frame clones appear in the TCRdb table, and some are missing; sequencing was by immunoSEQ multiplex PCR. Seen here are 70,000 or so clones, more than 75% observed once, and the top ten hold 29%. Input material: peripheral blood. These receptors all stem from a woman of 80 years or more with active or convalescent COVID-19.

The rearrangement joins TRBV6-1 to TRBJ2-7; D not certain. With 0 bases removed from V and 2 bases from J, the gap between germline ends came to 8 bases. The CDR3 is 14 residues long. Germline loops: CDR1 MNHNS, CDR2 SASEGT. The CDR3 is CASSEAWPTYEQYF. The CDR3 DNA follows: TGTGCCAGCAGTGAAGCGTGGCCCACCTACGAGCAGTACTTC.

This clone came up once. V usage is TRBV9 and J usage is TRBJ1-6; TRBD1 is a possible D gene (6 bases). In germline, CDR1 is SGDLS, CDR2 YYNGEE. V lost 0 bases and J 12 bases, leaving 19 bases between the germline ends. This CDR3 is 16 amino acids long. The CDR3 DNA sequence: TGTGCCAGCAGCGTAGCCGGGGGGCCCATGGAGGAACCCCTCCACTTT. Translation: CASSVAGGPMEEPLHF. The full variable domain, rest sourced from reference TRBV9 and TRBJ1-6, is DSGVTQTPKHLITATGQRVTLRCSPRSGDLSVYWYQQSLDQGLQFLIQYYNGEERAKGNILERFSAQQFPDLHSELNLSSLELGDSALYFCASSVAGGPMEEPLHFGNGTRLTVT.

This clone has just a few counts. V usage is TRBV5-1 and J usage is TRBJ1-2; TRBD1 might be the D (6 bases). Trimming pared 2 bases from V and 7 bases from J, leaving 12 bases between. The CDR3 runs 13 residues. CDR1 is SGHRS and CDR2 is YFSETQ in the germline V gene. CDR3 protein: CASSFADSRGYTF. The CDR3 DNA reads as TGCGCCAGCAGCTTCGCGGACAGCCGTGGCTACACCTTC.

The CDR3 region is CASSIDTPPAGYLQETQYF. The CDR3, as DNA: TGTGCCAGTAGTATAGATACCCCCCCCGCGGGATACCTTCAAGAGACCCAGTACTTC. V is TRBV19 and J is TRBJ2-5, with D possibly TRBD2 on 6 matching bases. This CDR3 has 19 amino acids. V lost 0 bases and J 2 bases, leaving 22 bases between the germline ends. Germline loops: CDR1 LNHDA, CDR2 SQIVND (reference sequence).

This clone occurred a few times. This chain joins TRBV10-2 and TRBJ1-4; D gene unclear. Trimming removed 3 bases from V and 7 bases from J, with 18 bases in between. The CDR3 sequence is 16 residues long. Germline V lookup: CDR1 WSHSY, CDR2 SAAADI. CDR3 residues: CASSEKSGRYGEKLFF. CDR3 nucleotides: TGCGCCAGCAGTGAAAAGTCGGGGAGGTACGGTGAAAAACTGTTTTTT.

The chain links TRBV19 to TRBJ2-5; D is perhaps TRBD2 (7 bases). The CDR3 consists of 14 residues. V lost 6 bases and J 5 bases, leaving 16 bases between the germline ends. Germline CDR1 and CDR2: LNHDA and SQIVND (reference sequence). CDR3 loop: CASSGWGGQETQYF. The CDR3 DNA reads as TGTGCCAGTAGCGGGTGGGGGGGCCAGGAGACCCAGTACTTC.

J is TRBJ2-6 and V is TRBV4-3; 10 bases agree with TRBD2. Germline CDR1 LGHNA, CDR2 YSLEER. Trimming removed 0 bases from V and 1 base from J; junction bases left unmatched: 6. CDR3 length equals 19 residues. CDR3 coding DNA: TGCGCCAGCAGCCAAGAAGGGCTAGCGGGGGCTTCTGGGGCCAACGTCCTGACTTTC. It specifies CASSQEGLAGASGANVLTF.

The chain combines TRBV6-5 with TRBJ1-2; D is possibly TRBD1 (6 bases). The length of the CDR3 is 15 residues. The germline V and J ends were trimmed by 5 bases and 0 bases, with 13 bases remaining between them. The germline gives CDR1 MNHEY, CDR2 SVGAGI. CDR3 loop: CASSRGGRANYGYTF. The CDR3 nucleotides are TGTGCCAGCAGTAGGGGGGGACGGGCTAACTATGGCTACACCTTC.

J is TRBJ1-4 and V is TRBV19; the D is unclear. Looked up from germline, CDR1 is LNHDA and CDR2 is SQIVND (reference sequence). This CDR3 comprises 12 residues. V lost 7 bases to trimming and J lost 4 bases, with 7 bases between them. The CDR3 reads CASKNYNEKLFF. CDR3 in DNA: TGTGCCAGTAAGAACTATAATGAAAAACTGTTTTTT.

The rearrangement joins TRBV19 to TRBJ1-1; D possibly corresponds to TRBD1 (5 bases). V lost 1 base to trimming and J lost 7 bases, with 19 bases between them. Germline-derived CDR1 and CDR2 are LNHDA and SQIVND (reference sequence). The CDR3 runs to 16 residues. CDR3 coding DNA: TGTGCCAGTAGTATAGGTGGGGGGAGGAACACGCTTGAAGCTTTCTTT. Protein product: CASSIGGGRNTLEAFF.